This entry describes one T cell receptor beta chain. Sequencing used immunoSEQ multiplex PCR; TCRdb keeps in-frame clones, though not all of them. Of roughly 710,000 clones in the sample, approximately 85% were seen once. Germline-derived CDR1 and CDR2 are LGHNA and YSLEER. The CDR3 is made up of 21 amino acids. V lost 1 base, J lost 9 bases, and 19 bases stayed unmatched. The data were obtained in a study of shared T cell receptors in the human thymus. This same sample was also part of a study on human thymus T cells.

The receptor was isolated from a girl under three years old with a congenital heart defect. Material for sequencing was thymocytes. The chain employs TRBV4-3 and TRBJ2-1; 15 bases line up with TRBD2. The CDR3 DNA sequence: TGCGCCAGCAGCCAAGTACATCCAGGACTAGCGGGGGGGCCCGTGCGGAGTGAGCAGTTCTTC. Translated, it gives CASSQVHPGLAGGPVRSEQFF.